Each of the 26 T cell receptor beta chains below was sequenced from the same sample in a study of cytomegalovirus exposure and HLA in healthy donors. The protocol was immunoSEQ multiplex PCR, while the TCRdb copy is restricted to in-frame clones and leaves out a portion. The table lists some 160,000 clones, more than 70% of them singletons. Sample: PBMCs. The receptors shown here come from a man in his late teens or twenties in good health and CMV-seronegative.

The chain combines TRBV6-6 with TRBJ2-7, with TRBD2 matching 7 bases. The CDR3 has 14 residues. Germline trimming cut 6 bases from V and 2 bases from J; bases unmatched to any gene: 7. Germline assignment: CDR1 MNHNY and CDR2 SVGAGI (reference sequence). The CDR3 DNA is TGTGCCAGCAGCCGTGAGCGGGAAGCCTACGAGCAGTACTTC. This sequence encodes CASSREREAYEQYF.

This clone has a handful of counts. The chain carries TRBV19 and TRBJ1-5; 10 bases are shared with TRBD1. J gave up 3 bases and V 7 bases, and 6 bases lay outside the gene matches. The CDR3 extends over 15 amino acids. Germline V gene lookup returns CDR1 LNHDA and CDR2 SQIVND (reference sequence). The CDR3 DNA sequence: TGTGCCAGTATTAGGGACAGGGGCGTCAATCAGCCCCAGCATTTT. It translates to CASIRDRGVNQPQHF.

The chain links TRBV18 to TRBJ2-7, with 15 bases aligning to TRBD2. Unmatched junction bases numbered 9, after V lost 2 bases and J lost 1 base. Looked up from germline, CDR1 is KGHSH and CDR2 is LQKENI. The CDR3 has 19 amino acids. CDR3 in amino acids: CASSPAGLAGGRISYEQYF. As DNA, the CDR3 is TGTGCCAGCTCACCAGCGGGACTAGCGGGAGGCCGAATATCCTACGAGCAGTACTTC.

The chain combines TRBV29-1 with TRBJ1-1; D uncertain. The germline CDR1 and CDR2 sequences are SQVTM and ANQGSEA. V was shortened by 4 bases and J by 7 bases, with 7 bases between the two germline ends. There are 10 residues in the CDR3. DNA of the CDR3: TGCAGCGTTGCGGTCCTTGAAGCTTTCTTT. This encodes CSVAVLEAFF.

The chain has TRBV7-2 and TRBJ2-3; 11 bases are a match to TRBD2. Germline V gene data show CDR1 as SGHTA and CDR2 as FQGNSA. This CDR3 has 18 residues. V lost 4 bases, J lost 1 base, and 10 bases stayed unmatched. CDR3 protein: CASSSQVGSGRGTDTQYF. The CDR3 region has the DNA TGTGCCAGCAGCTCCCAGGTCGGTAGCGGGAGGGGCACAGATACGCAGTATTTT.

This clone was detected only once. This chain connects TRBV6-5 to TRBJ2-7; D is ambiguous. The germline V and J ends were trimmed by 5 bases and 0 bases, with 11 bases remaining between them. CDR3 length: 14 amino acids. Germline CDR1 and CDR2: MNHEY and SVGAGI. The CDR3 loop is CASSLHGSSYEQYF. In DNA form, the CDR3 reads TGTGCCAGCAGTCTTCACGGTAGCTCCTACGAGCAGTACTTC.

This rearrangement joins TRBV7-8 to TRBJ1-5; 8 nucleotides match TRBD1. The CDR3 totals 15 residues. Germline trimming cut 5 bases from V and 6 bases from J; bases unmatched to any gene: 9. The germline V gene encodes CDR1 SGHVS and CDR2 FQNEAQ. The CDR3 DNA sequence: TGTGCCAGCAGCGCCAGACAGGGGCCGAGTCAGCCCCAGCATTTT. Translation gives CASSARQGPSQPQHF.

The chain combines TRBV4-2 with TRBJ2-4, with D perhaps matching TRBD2 (6 bases). Trimming shortened V by 4 bases and J by 0 bases, and 16 bases separated the two germline ends. The CDR3 contains 17 residues. Germline V gene sequence: CDR1 LGHNA, CDR2 YNFKEQ. CDR3 coding DNA: TGTGCCAGCAGCCCGCGGCTAGCGAGGAAAGCCAAAAACATTCAGTACTTC. Translation gives CASSPRLARKAKNIQYF.

In this sample, this clone turned up once. This chain joins TRBV7-9 and TRBJ2-1; TRBD2 aligns across 14 bases. The germline gives CDR1 SEHNR, CDR2 FQNEAQ (reference sequence). With V trimmed by 6 bases and J by 8 bases, 3 bases remained unmatched. The CDR3 spans 14 residues. The CDR3 DNA reads as TGTGCCAGCAGGGAGACTAGCGGGAGGGATGAGCAGTTCTTC. Its protein is CASRETSGRDEQFF.

The chain uses TRBV27 and TRBJ1-1; D is perhaps TRBD1 (5 bases). The CDR3 sequence is 14 residues long. V was cut by 3 bases and J by 0 bases, with 8 bases left in between. Germline V lookup: CDR1 MNHEY, CDR2 SMNVEV (reference sequence). The DNA for the CDR3 is TGTGCCAGCAGTTTCAGGGTCATGAACACTGAAGCTTTCTTT. As protein: CASSFRVMNTEAFF.

This chain uses TRBV25-1 with TRBJ1-2, with 9 nucleotides matching TRBD1. The ends lost 3 bases at V and 3 bases at J; junction bases unmatched: 11. CDR1 is MGHDK, CDR2 SYGVNS, per germline. CDR3 length: 17 amino acids. CDR3: CASSDLHRDRDHYGYTF. CDR3 DNA sequence: TGTGCCAGCAGTGACCTACACCGGGACAGGGACCACTATGGCTACACCTTC.

This clone was recorded a few times. This sequence joins TRBV7-9 and TRBJ1-1; D ambiguous. The ends were cut back, 4 bases at V and 3 bases at J, with 12 bases in the middle. Germline V gene lookup returns CDR1 SEHNR and CDR2 FQNEAQ (reference sequence). The CDR3 runs to 14 residues. The CDR3 nucleotides are TGTGCCAGCAGCTATCTACTTGACTACACTGAAGCTTTCTTT. As protein: CASSYLLDYTEAFF.

This clone was seen only a few times. The genes are TRBV6-5 and TRBJ1-2, with D perhaps TRBD1 (5 bases). Trimming removed 4 bases at V and 4 bases at J, with 16 bases between. Germline V gene lookup returns CDR1 MNHEY and CDR2 SVGAGI. The CDR3 is 15 residues long. CDR3 bases: TGTGCCAGCAGTTTCAATCAGGGCTGGGCCTATGGCTACACCTTC. This encodes CASSFNQGWAYGYTF.

This chain joins TRBV28 and TRBJ1-2, with D perhaps TRBD1 (5 bases). The CDR3 runs 14 residues. Germline V CDR1 and CDR2: MDHEN, SYDVKM. The V and J ends lost 4 bases and 8 bases respectively, with 17 bases between them. This chain's CDR3 is CASSSPQGRHGYTF. Here the CDR3 DNA reads TGTGCCAGCAGTTCTCCGCAGGGAAGGCACGGCTACACCTTC.

The V gene is TRBV7-9, the J gene TRBJ1-4, with D unresolved. Germline V gene lookup returns CDR1 SEHNR and CDR2 FQNEAQ (reference sequence). V lost 2 bases and J lost 7, with 11 bases in between. The CDR3 totals 14 residues. The CDR3 DNA follows: TGTGCCAGCAGCTTAACGGGGTTGGGTGAAAAACTGTTTTTT. It translates to CASSLTGLGEKLFF.

This sequence joins TRBV7-2 and TRBJ2-1, with 7 bases lining up with TRBD2. Germline V gene sequence: CDR1 SGHTA, CDR2 FQGNSA. Germline trimming cut 0 bases from V and 7 bases from J; bases unmatched to any gene: 12. This CDR3 has 17 residues. CDR3 DNA sequence: TGTGCCAGCAGCTTAGCGCCTAGCGGCCACCAAGGGAATGAGCAGTTCTTC. Its protein is CASSLAPSGHQGNEQFF.

The CDR3 DNA is TGTGCCAGCTCCCCCGGGACTAGCGGGAGGGGGCAGTTCTTC. Translation: CASSPGTSGRGQFF. The chain joins TRBV6-6 to TRBJ2-1; 16 nucleotides line up with TRBD2. V lost 8 bases to trimming and J lost 12 bases; unmatched junction nucleotides: 7. This CDR3 spans 14 amino acids. Germline V gives CDR1 MNHNY, CDR2 SVGAGI (reference sequence).

The V and J genes are TRBV9 and TRBJ1-5; possibly TRBD1 for D (6 bases). This CDR3 is 15 amino acids long. Per the germline V gene, CDR1 is SGDLS and CDR2 is YYNGEE. Trimming shortened V by 0 bases and J by 0 bases, and 7 bases separated the two germline ends. CDR3 nucleotides: TGTGCCAGCAGCGTAGGGACAGTTAGCAATCAGCCCCAGCATTTT. Residues: CASSVGTVSNQPQHF.

The rearrangement uses TRBV28 and TRBJ2-4; 9 nucleotides agree with TRBD1. V was clipped by 4 bases and J by 8 bases; unmatched bases: 9. CDR1 is MDHEN, CDR2 SYDVKM, per germline. This CDR3 region has 15 residues. The CDR3 DNA is TGTGCCAGCAGTTATTCACAGGGGGCTCGGTACATTCAGTACTTC. Its translation: CASSYSQGARYIQYF.

The chain employs TRBV7-2 and TRBJ2-5; TRBD2 is a possible D gene (5 bases). The CDR3 runs to 15 residues. CDR1 and CDR2 from the germline V gene are SGHTA and FQGNSA. V lost 6 bases and J 5 bases, leaving 19 bases between the germline ends. CDR3 region: CASSFVGGSGETQYF. In DNA, the CDR3 is TGTGCCAGCAGTTTCGTAGGCGGGTCGGGTGAGACCCAGTACTTC.

The rearrangement joins TRBV5-1 to TRBJ2-7, with 9 bases aligning to TRBD1. Germline loops: CDR1 SGHRS, CDR2 YFSETQ. With V trimmed by 5 bases and J by 6 bases, 12 bases remained unmatched. This CDR3 is built from 15 residues. The CDR3 region has the DNA TGCGCCAGCAGTCGCCTCCCGGGACAGGGTGCCGAGCAGTACTTC. Its translation is CASSRLPGQGAEQYF.

The rearrangement joins TRBV4-1 to TRBJ2-7; D perhaps matches TRBD1 (5 bases). From germline, CDR1 is MGHRA and CDR2 YSYEKL. Trimming stripped 2 bases from V and 2 bases from J, with 16 bases between. This CDR3 comprises 16 residues. DNA of the CDR3: TGCGCCAGCAGCCAAAGTGGGGCACACGGCGCCTACGAGCAGTACGTC. Amino acid sequence: CASSQSGAHGAYEQYV.

This clone was picked up one time. CDR3 DNA: TGTGCCAGCAGCGGGACTAGCCAGGCGGAAGAGACCCAGTACTTC. Its protein is CASSGTSQAEETQYF. The chain joins TRBV7-9 to TRBJ2-5; 9 bases are a match to TRBD2. The J segment lost 3 bases and the V segment lost 5 bases, leaving 7 bases of the junction unmatched. Germline V gives CDR1 SEHNR, CDR2 FQNEAQ (reference sequence). The CDR3 loop spans 15 amino acids.

The chain uses TRBV19 and TRBJ2-7; possibly TRBD2 for D (7 bases). Germline values: CDR1 LNHDA, CDR2 SQIVND (reference sequence). The CDR3 totals 13 residues. Trimming removed 6 bases from V and 5 bases from J, with 14 bases in between. The CDR3 loop is CASRGGAAHEQYF. The CDR3 DNA reads as TGTGCCAGTAGAGGGGGGGCAGCCCACGAGCAGTACTTC. Full variable domain (outside the CDR3, taken from reference TRBV19 and TRBJ2-7): DGGITQSPKYLFRKEGQNVTLSCEQNLNHDAMYWYRQDPGQGLRLIYYSQIVNDFQKGDIAEGYSVSREKKESFPLTVTSAQKNPTAFYLCASRGGAAHEQYFGPGTRLTVT.

The CDR3 region has the DNA TGTGCCAGCAGCTTCGTGCGTATCCAAGGGGGCACTGAAGCTTTCTTT. Amino acid sequence: CASSFVRIQGGTEAFF. This chain links TRBV11-3 with TRBJ1-1; perhaps TRBD1 as D (6 bases). Germline V gene sequence: CDR1 SGHNT, CDR2 YENEEA. There are 16 residues in the CDR3. The V and J ends lost 3 bases and 4 bases respectively, with 18 bases between them.

The chain carries TRBV27 and TRBJ2-3; D call uncertain. Trimming took 2 bases from V and 4 from J, leaving 4 bases between them. This CDR3 region has 12 residues. Germline CDR1 MNHEY, CDR2 SMNVEV (reference sequence). CDR3 residues: CASSLISDTQYF. CDR3 nucleotides: TGTGCCAGCAGTTTAATATCAGATACGCAGTATTTT.